One sample yielded the 32 T cell receptor beta chains listed below, sequenced in a study of beta chain features in type 1 diabetes. For these receptors, no antigen is known. cDNA synthesis used the whole RNA isolate, giving expressed TCRB sequences. TCRdb's table, derived via immunoSEQ multiplex PCR, lists solely in-frame clones and lacks some. The sample contains hundreds of thousands of clones, roughly 13% of which appear only once. Study-wide results and limits: There was a moderate but significant shortening of TCRB CDR3s in all four CD4+ subsets of Type 1 diabetes patients.

Sequenced material: naive CD4+ T cells from blood. These receptor sequences come from a man aged 18 to 29 with type 1 diabetes.

This clone was picked up a small number of times. Additional DNA sequences in this sample encode the identical CDR3. The chain carries TRBV5-1 and TRBJ2-5, with unresolved D. V lost 2 bases and J 5 bases, leaving 10 bases between the germline ends. The CDR3 extends over 13 amino acids. CDR1 and CDR2 from the germline V gene are SGHRS and YFSETQ. CDR3 residues: CASSLDLRETQYF. In DNA, the CDR3 is TGCGCCAGCAGCTTAGACCTGAGGGAGACCCAGTACTTC.

This clone was detected only a few times. For the CDR3, the DNA is TGTGCCAGCTCACCGACCGGGACAGGGATCCCACCCCTCCACTTT. Its protein product is CASSPTGTGIPPLHF. The chain has TRBV18 and TRBJ1-6; 9 bases are a match to TRBD1. Germline assignment: CDR1 KGHSH and CDR2 LQKENI. J gave up 11 bases and V 3 bases, and 8 bases lay outside the gene matches. The CDR3 length is 15 residues.

This rearrangement joins TRBV4-1 to TRBJ2-7, with 12 bases matching TRBD2. J was trimmed by 0 bases and V by 3 bases; bases with no gene match: 6. The CDR3 runs 17 residues. From germline, CDR1 is MGHRA and CDR2 YSYEKL. The CDR3 sequence: CASSQPTSGRRSYEQYF. Here the CDR3 DNA reads TGCGCCAGCAGCCAGCCAACTAGCGGGAGGCGCTCCTACGAGCAGTACTTC.

The rearrangement links TRBV15 to TRBJ1-2; no definite D call. Germline V gives CDR1 LNHNV, CDR2 YYDKDF (reference sequence). V was pared by 0 bases and J by 7 bases, with 15 bases between. The CDR3 loop spans 15 amino acids. CDR3 loop: CATSRDQTPYGGYTF. In nucleotides, the CDR3 is TGTGCCACCAGCAGAGATCAGACCCCTTACGGTGGCTACACCTTC.

This clone was counted only a few times. The chain joins TRBV7-2 to TRBJ2-5; TRBD2 is a possible D gene (5 bases). The germline V gene has CDR1 SGHTA and CDR2 FQGNSA. Trimming left V 3 bases short and J 2 bases short, with 7 bases between. The CDR3 sequence is 13 residues long. CDR3 bases: TGTGCCAGCAGCTTCGGGGTACAAGAGACCCAGTACTTC. It yields the protein CASSFGVQETQYF.

The chain uses TRBV4-3 and TRBJ1-2, with no clear D. The CDR3 contains 14 residues. V lost 3 bases and J lost 5, with 13 bases in between. CDR1 is LGHNA and CDR2 is YSLEER in the germline V gene. The CDR3 sequence: CASSQLTRGYGYTF. The CDR3, as DNA: TGCGCCAGCAGCCAGCTGACTAGAGGATATGGCTACACCTTC.

The CDR3 loop is CASSQDEPPGQGEFNTEAFF. Here the CDR3 DNA reads TGTGCCAGCAGCCAAGACGAACCTCCGGGACAGGGAGAATTCAACACTGAAGCTTTCTTT. The gene calls are TRBV4-2 and TRBJ1-1; 9 bases line up with TRBD1. The ends lost 0 bases at V and 2 bases at J; junction bases unmatched: 16. The germline CDR1 and CDR2 sequences are LGHNA and YNFKEQ. The CDR3 runs to 20 residues.

This chain connects TRBV5-1 to TRBJ2-1, with 7 bases matching TRBD1. Per the germline V gene, CDR1 is SGHRS and CDR2 is YFSETQ. Losses at the gene ends were 0 bases for V and 14 bases for J; bases not matched to a gene: 2. The CDR3 runs 11 residues. The CDR3 is CASSLDRGEFF. Here the CDR3 DNA reads TGCGCCAGCAGCTTGGACAGGGGCGAGTTCTTC.

This clone was observed a few times. The rearrangement links TRBV10-3 to TRBJ2-3; D gene ambiguous. This CDR3 contains 13 residues. Germline values: CDR1 ENHRY, CDR2 SYGVKD. V was trimmed by 7 bases and J by 6 bases, leaving 14 bases between them. CDR3 in amino acids: CAITGGARDTQYF. CDR3 in DNA: TGTGCCATCACGGGCGGAGCGAGGGATACGCAGTATTTT.

In its sample, this clone was seen a few times. The rearrangement uses TRBV7-9 and TRBJ1-2; D unclear. This CDR3 is 12 amino acids long. CDR1 and CDR2 from the germline V gene are SEHNR and FQNEAQ (reference sequence). With 2 bases removed from V and 7 bases from J, the gap between germline ends came to 8 bases. The CDR3 nucleotides are TGTGCCAGCAGCTTACTCCCAGGTGGCTACACCTTC. Encoded protein: CASSLLPGGYTF.

This clone was counted only a few times. The V call is TRBV4-2, the J call TRBJ1-5; D unresolved. This CDR3 spans 15 amino acids. Germline assignment: CDR1 LGHNA and CDR2 YNFKEQ. Trimming shortened V by 1 base and J by 3 bases, and 10 bases separated the two germline ends. CDR3 protein: CASSQGRPINQPQHF. The CDR3 DNA sequence: TGTGCCAGCAGCCAAGGAAGGCCCATCAATCAGCCCCAGCATTTT.

The V and J genes are TRBV6-5 and TRBJ2-1; D not certain. The germline gives CDR1 MNHEY, CDR2 SVGAGI. There are 14 residues in the CDR3. Trimming left V 4 bases short and J 5 bases short, with 12 bases between. The CDR3 reads CASSFRSTDNEQFF. The CDR3 DNA is TGTGCCAGCAGTTTCCGCTCAACCGACAATGAGCAGTTCTTC.

This clone was counted only a few times. Germline and junction disagree at one end, which may indicate a read error. The V gene is TRBV7-9, the J gene TRBJ2-1; D is unresolved. Germline CDR1 SEHNR, CDR2 FQNEAQ (reference sequence). The CDR3 consists of 14 residues. DNA for the CDR3: TGTGCCAGCAGCTTGGGGTCCACCTACGATGAGCAGTTCTTC. It is translated as CASSLGSTYDEQFF.

This clone has a handful of counts. The chain has TRBV7-2 and TRBJ2-7; 7 nucleotides match TRBD1. This CDR3 contains 13 residues. Germline assignment: CDR1 SGHTA and CDR2 FQGNSA. V shed 4 bases and J 6 bases; nucleotides not matched to a gene: 6. The CDR3 coding sequence is TGTGCCAGCAGCTCAGACAGGGACAGCGAGCAGTACTTC. This encodes CASSSDRDSEQYF.

In this sample, this clone turned up a few times. The V call is TRBV29-1, the J call TRBJ2-3, with 7 nucleotides matching TRBD1. Germline CDR1 reads SQVTM; CDR2 reads ANQGSEA. V dropped 4 bases and J dropped 0; count of bases not matched to a gene: 10. This CDR3 is built from 16 residues. The CDR3 sequence: CSVGGTGTASTDTQYF. CDR3 nucleotides: TGCAGCGTTGGGGGGACCGGGACAGCTAGCACAGATACGCAGTATTTT.

The chain joins TRBV6-5 to TRBJ2-6; TRBD1 or TRBD2 may be the D gene (5 bases each). Germline V gives CDR1 MNHEY, CDR2 SVGAGI. V gave up 4 bases and J gave up 3 bases, with 13 bases separating them. This CDR3 has 16 amino acids. The CDR3 loop reads CASSLGQAGGANVLTF. The CDR3 DNA follows: TGTGCCAGCAGTTTGGGGCAGGCGGGTGGGGCCAACGTCCTGACTTTC.

In this sample, this clone turned up a few times. The chain links TRBV4-3 to TRBJ2-2; TRBD1 agrees at 10 bases. With V trimmed by 4 bases and J by 8 bases, 4 bases remained unmatched. Germline V gene data show CDR1 as LGHNA and CDR2 as YSLEER. The CDR3 sequence is 14 residues long. CDR3 nucleotide sequence: TGCGCCAGCAGCCGGACAGGGGGAATTGGGGAGCTGTTTTTT. Amino acids: CASSRTGGIGELFF.

The V call is TRBV2, the J call TRBJ2-1, with D possibly TRBD1 on 6 matching bases. The germline gives CDR1 SNHLY, CDR2 FYNNEI. The CDR3 consists of 14 residues. V was cut by 10 bases and J by 2 bases, with 15 bases left in between. CDR3 DNA: TGTGCCACCAGGGGTAGGGACGCCTACAATGAGCAGTTCTTC. Translating gives CATRGRDAYNEQFF.

This clone has more than one count but fewer than ten. The V gene is TRBV15, the J gene TRBJ2-2; D not resolved. Per the germline V gene, CDR1 is LNHNV and CDR2 is YYDKDF (reference sequence). CDR3 size: 15 residues. V was pared by 0 bases and J by 6 bases, with 11 bases between. CDR3 loop: CATSREGGSPGELFF. Here the CDR3 DNA reads TGTGCCACCAGCAGAGAGGGCGGCTCCCCCGGGGAGCTGTTTTTT.

The chain joins TRBV15 to TRBJ2-1, with a tentative D call TRBD2 (5 bases). Germline CDR1 and CDR2: LNHNV and YYDKDF (reference sequence). This CDR3 is built from 16 residues. The germline V and J ends were trimmed by 5 bases and 7 bases, with 21 bases remaining between them. DNA of the CDR3: TGTGCCACCAGCGACCGGGGTATAAAGGATAGTAATGAGCAGTTCTTC. Protein sequence: CATSDRGIKDSNEQFF.

A few counts support this clone. The chain employs TRBV29-1 and TRBJ2-5; 12 positions agree with TRBD1. V lost 7 bases to trimming and J lost 4 bases; unmatched junction nucleotides: 7. The CDR3 covers 14 residues. Germline-derived CDR1 and CDR2 are SQVTM and ANQGSEA. The CDR3 bases are TGCAGCGCCGGGGACAGGGGGCTTACAGAGACCCAGTACTTC. Residues: CSAGDRGLTETQYF.

In its sample, this clone was seen a few times. This chain uses TRBV30 with TRBJ2-3; tentatively, D is TRBD2 (6 bases). Trimming left V 3 bases short and J 1 base short, with 14 bases between. Germline V gives CDR1 GTSNPN, CDR2 SVGIG (reference sequence). This CDR3 comprises 15 residues. The CDR3, as DNA: TGTGCCTGGAGCCTGGGACTCCCACGCACAGATACGCAGTATTTT. As protein: CAWSLGLPRTDTQYF.

V usage is TRBV29-1 and J usage is TRBJ2-5, with 7 bases lining up with TRBD1. V lost 7 bases and J lost 0; bases outside the gene matches: 5. There are 13 residues in the CDR3. Germline assignment: CDR1 SQVTM and CDR2 ANQGSEA. The CDR3 here is CSAADRYQETQYF. CDR3 sequence (DNA): TGCAGCGCTGCGGACAGGTACCAAGAGACCCAGTACTTC.

This clone came up a few times. The chain joins TRBV7-8 to TRBJ1-3, with 8 bases matching TRBD1. This CDR3 has 11 residues. Losses at the gene ends were 9 bases for V and 7 bases for J; bases not matched to a gene: 2. Germline-derived CDR1 and CDR2 are SGHVS and FQNEAQ. In nucleotides, the CDR3 is TGTGCCAGACAGGGGGGGAACACCATATATTTT. Amino acid sequence: CARQGGNTIYF.

V usage is TRBV4-1 and J usage is TRBJ1-3; 7 bases agree with TRBD1. The CDR3 length is 20 residues. The V segment lost 0 bases and the J segment 4 bases; nucleotides outside the gene matches: 18. Germline CDR1 MGHRA, CDR2 YSYEKL. CDR3 nucleotides: TGCGCCAGCAGCCAAGATTCAGGGGCAGGGGGTTTTGTCTCGGGAAACACCATATATTTT. Encoded protein: CASSQDSGAGGFVSGNTIYF.

This chain uses TRBV7-9 with TRBJ2-3; TRBD2 agrees at 10 bases. Trimming removed 2 bases from V and 5 bases from J; junction bases left unmatched: 7. Germline assignment: CDR1 SEHNR and CDR2 FQNEAQ (reference sequence). This CDR3 contains 16 residues. CDR3 region: CASSLRGTSEVDTQYF. The CDR3 DNA is TGTGCCAGCAGCTTACGAGGGACTAGCGAAGTAGATACGCAGTATTTT.

This clone was observed a few times. The V gene is TRBV7-2, the J gene TRBJ2-5, with 9 bases identical to TRBD2. Germline CDR1 SGHTA, CDR2 FQGNSA. V lost 4 bases to trimming and J lost 11 bases; unmatched junction nucleotides: 17. This CDR3 is built from 16 residues. The CDR3 DNA follows: TGTGCCAGCAGCTCCCTACTAGCGGGTTCCGGGGTCGGACAGTACTTC. This gives the protein CASSSLLAGSGVGQYF.

A remark on this clone: Other DNA sequences from this sample encode an identical CDR3 as well. The V call is TRBV5-1, the J call TRBJ2-1; D remains ambiguous. CDR3 size: 15 residues. V was cut by 0 bases and J by 1 base, with 8 bases left in between. Germline loops: CDR1 SGHRS, CDR2 YFSETQ. CDR3 residues: CASSLAGQSYNEQFF. Written as DNA, the CDR3 is TGCGCCAGCAGCTTGGCCGGGCAGTCCTACAATGAGCAGTTCTTC.

The DNA of the CDR3 is TGTGCCAGCAGCTTAAGACAGGGGGATGGCTACACCTTC. It is translated as CASSLRQGDGYTF. The chain employs TRBV7-3 and TRBJ1-2; 9 bases match TRBD1. V was clipped by 1 base and J by 6 bases; unmatched bases: 0. CDR3 length: 13 residues. Germline CDR1 SGHTA, CDR2 FQGTGA. The full variable domain, in which reference TRBV7-3 and TRBJ1-2 provide the parts outside the CDR3, is GAGVSQTPSNKVTEKGKYVELRCDPISGHTALYWYRQSLGQGPEFLIYFQGTGAADDSGLPNDRFFAVRPEGSVSTLKIQRTERGDSAVYLCASSLRQGDGYTFGSGTRLTVV.

This rearrangement joins TRBV7-3 to TRBJ2-6; perhaps TRBD2 as D (6 bases). This CDR3 region has 17 residues. Trimming took 6 bases from V and 0 from J, leaving 15 bases between them. Germline values: CDR1 SGHTA, CDR2 FQGTGA. As DNA, the CDR3 is TGTGCCAGCAGGGCGGGGCCCTCTCACTCTGGGGCCAACGTCCTGACTTTC. Its translation: CASRAGPSHSGANVLTF. Drawing the rest from reference TRBV7-3 and TRBJ2-6, the complete variable domain is GAGVSQTPSNKVTEKGKYVELRCDPISGHTALYWYRQSLGQGPEFLIYFQGTGAADDSGLPNDRFFAVRPEGSVSTLKIQRTERGDSAVYLCASRAGPSHSGANVLTFGAGSRLTVL.

The chain uses TRBV4-3 and TRBJ2-7; a weak D match, TRBD2 (7 bases). This CDR3 region has 14 residues. From germline, CDR1 is LGHNA and CDR2 YSLEER. Trimming shortened V by 6 bases and J by 7 bases, and 19 bases separated the two germline ends. The CDR3 loop reads CASSPRGGAEEQYF. The CDR3 coding sequence is TGCGCCAGCAGTCCCAGAGGGGGGGCAGAGGAGCAGTACTTC.

The CDR3 reads CASSPTSASSYNEQFF. As DNA, the CDR3 is TGTGCCAGCAGCCCGACTAGCGCTAGCTCCTACAATGAGCAGTTCTTC. The rearrangement joins TRBV11-2 to TRBJ2-1, with 8 bases aligning to TRBD2. After removal of 5 bases from V and 0 bases from J, the junction contained 6 bases not matched to a gene. The CDR3 has 16 residues. Germline assignment: CDR1 SGHAT and CDR2 FQNNGV. Looking up the rest from reference TRBV11-2 and TRBJ2-1 gives the full variable domain: EAGVAQSPRYKIIEKRQSVAFWCNPISGHATLYWYQQILGQGPKLLIQFQNNGVVDDSQLPKDRFSAERLKGVDSTLKIQPAKLEDSAVYLCASSPTSASSYNEQFFGPGTRLTVL.